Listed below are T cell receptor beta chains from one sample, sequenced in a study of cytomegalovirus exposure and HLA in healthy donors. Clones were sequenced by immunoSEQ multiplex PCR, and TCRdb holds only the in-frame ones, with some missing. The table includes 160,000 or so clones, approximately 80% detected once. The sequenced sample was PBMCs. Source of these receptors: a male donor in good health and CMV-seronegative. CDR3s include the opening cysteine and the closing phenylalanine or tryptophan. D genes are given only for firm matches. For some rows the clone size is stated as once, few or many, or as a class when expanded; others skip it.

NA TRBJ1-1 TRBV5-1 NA CASRPTQGGSTEAFF TGCGCCAGCAGACCAACTCAGGGCGGCAGCACTGAAGCTTTCTTT
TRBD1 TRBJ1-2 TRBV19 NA CASGTGSGYTF TGTGCCAGTGGGACAGGGTCTGGCTACACCTTC
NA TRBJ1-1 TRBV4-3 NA CASSHVRNGRWEEAFF TGCGCCAGCAGCCACGTTCGAAATGGCCGGTGGGAGGAAGCTTTCTTT
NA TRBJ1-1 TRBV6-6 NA CASSYSRGNTEAFF TGTGCCAGCAGTTACTCTCGGGGTAACACTGAAGCTTTCTTT
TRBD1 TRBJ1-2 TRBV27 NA CASSLSTGPYGYTF TGTGCCAGCAGTTTATCGACAGGGCCCTATGGCTACACCTTC
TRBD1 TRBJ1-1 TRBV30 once CAWSWTGAMNTEAFF TGTGCCTGGAGTTGGACAGGGGCGATGAACACTGAAGCTTTCTTT
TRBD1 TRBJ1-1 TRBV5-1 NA CASSSTGATEAFF TGCGCCAGCAGCTCCACAGGGGCCACTGAAGCTTTCTTT
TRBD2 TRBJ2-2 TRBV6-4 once CASRESSGSDTGELFF TGTGCCAGCAGAGAGTCTAGCGGGAGTGATACCGGGGAGCTGTTTTTT
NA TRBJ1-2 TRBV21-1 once CASTPGGYTF TGTGCCAGCACCCCGGGTGGCTACACCTTC
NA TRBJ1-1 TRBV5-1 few CASSLGGPRFGGEAFF TGCGCCAGCAGCCTTGGGGGCCCCAGATTTGGCGGTGAAGCTTTCTTT
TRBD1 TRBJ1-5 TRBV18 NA CASSPPSRGVQHF TGTGCCAGCTCACCACCGTCCAGGGGGGTCCAGCATTTT
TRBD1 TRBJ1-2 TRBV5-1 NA CASSPDRGLDVYTF TGCGCCAGCAGCCCGGACAGGGGGCTGGATGTCTACACCTTC
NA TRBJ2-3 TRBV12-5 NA CASGLVGGDTQYF TGTGCTAGTGGTTTGGTAGGAGGAGATACGCAGTATTTT
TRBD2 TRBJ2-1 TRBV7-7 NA CASSTRGEGRRNEQFF TGTGCTAGCAGCACGCGGGGGGAGGGGCGCAGAAATGAGCAGTTCTTC
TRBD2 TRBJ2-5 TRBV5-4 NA CASSSGGLRRETQYF TGTGCCAGCAGCTCGGGGGGACTTCGGAGGGAGACCCAGTACTTC
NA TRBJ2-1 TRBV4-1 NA CASRKGGQEQFF TGCGCCAGCAGGAAGGGGGGACAGGAGCAGTTCTTC
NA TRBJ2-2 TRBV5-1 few CASSFRLETNTGELFF TGCGCCAGCAGCTTTAGACTAGAGACGAACACCGGGGAGCTGTTTTTT